Each of the 2 T cell receptor beta chains below was sequenced from the same sample in a study of response to subunit inactivated influenza vaccine. One entry per CDR3 protein results from TCRdb running MiXCR on the RT-PCR reads. Of roughly 540,000 distinct CDR3 sequences listed, less than 25% are singletons. The same data also went into a second study, on T cells expressing NK-cell markers. As that study records: It was by 5'RACE template switching with UMIs that TCR beta cDNA was made.

The sample was CD4+ T cells sorted from PBMCs, taken 11 to 12 days after vaccination. The receptors originated from a man aged 45-65 years who received an inactivated influenza vaccine.

The rearrangement uses TRBV4-1 and TRBJ2-7; 8 bases map to TRBD2. The CDR3 contains 14 residues. The germline CDR1 and CDR2 sequences are MGHRA and YSYEKL. The V segment lost 0 bases and the J segment 12 bases; nucleotides outside the gene matches: 10. The DNA of the CDR3 is TGCGCCAGCAGCCAAGATCAGCGGGGGAAGAGTTGGTACTTC. This codes for CASSQDQRGKSWYF.

The V and J genes are TRBV29-1 and TRBJ2-1; D not resolved. V lost 6 bases and J lost 7, with 25 bases in between. The germline V gene has CDR1 SQVTM and CDR2 ANQGSEA. The CDR3 is 16 residues long. The DNA of the CDR3 is TGCAGCGTGGAACGAACAAGGGTATCTTACCGAAATGAGCAGTTCTTC. Translated: CSVERTRVSYRNEQFF.